This entry lists 16 T cell receptor beta chains sequenced from one sample in a study of T-cell memory formation after mild COVID-19. TCRdb re-derived calls from the 5' RACE reads in MiXCR, one entry per CDR3 protein. The table lists hundreds of thousands of distinct CDR3 sequences, about 20% of them singletons, with 7% to 9% in the top ten. Sample: PBMCs or a T cell subset sorted from them (not recorded which). All receptors come from an adult woman who had mild COVID-19 (a few samples of this study predate the infection). Cell type and time point are not known.

This clonotype has a count of ten or more. The CDR3 DNA reads TGCGCCAGCAGCTTGGAAGGAAACTATGGCTACACCTTC. Translating gives CASSLEGNYGYTF. The chain couples TRBV5-1 to TRBJ1-2, with D unclear. The CDR3 totals 13 residues. The germline V gene has CDR1 SGHRS and CDR2 YFSETQ. V was cut by 0 bases and J by 2 bases, with 5 bases left in between.

The rearrangement uses TRBV7-7 and TRBJ2-1, with 7 bases matching TRBD2. This CDR3 region has 13 residues. The germline CDR1 and CDR2 sequences are SSHAT and FNYEAQ (reference sequence). CDR3 amino acids: CASGLVEGNEQFF. CDR3 DNA: TGTGCTAGCGGACTAGTGGAAGGCAATGAGCAGTTCTTC.

The rearrangement links TRBV5-1 to TRBJ2-7; 10 bases map to TRBD1. The CDR3 runs 17 residues. Germline trimming cut 4 bases from V and 4 bases from J; bases unmatched to any gene: 14. Germline lookup yields CDR1 SGHRS and CDR2 YFSETQ. CDR3 loop: CASSHGTGVVGPYEQYF. CDR3 nucleotide sequence: TGCGCCAGCAGCCATGGGACAGGGGTAGTGGGGCCTTACGAGCAGTACTTC.

The chain is built from TRBV5-1 and TRBJ2-1; D ambiguous. The CDR3 sequence is 14 residues long. Trimming took 4 bases from V and 8 from J, leaving 16 bases between them. Germline assignment: CDR1 SGHRS and CDR2 YFSETQ. The CDR3 sequence is CASSLLDPGDEQFF. The CDR3, as DNA: TGCGCCAGCAGCCTCCTGGACCCTGGCGATGAGCAGTTCTTC.

This clonotype has a handful of counts. The genes are TRBV10-3 and TRBJ2-3; tentatively, D is TRBD1 (6 bases). V was clipped by 0 bases and J by 6 bases, with 10 bases between them. The germline V gene encodes CDR1 ENHRY and CDR2 SYGVKD. This CDR3 contains 14 residues. CDR3 amino acids: CAISESKGVDTQYF. CDR3 bases: TGTGCCATCAGTGAGTCTAAGGGGGTTGATACGCAGTATTTT.

V usage is TRBV29-1 and J usage is TRBJ2-5, with D maybe TRBD1 (6 bases). The ends were cut back, 4 bases at V and 6 bases at J, with 18 bases in the middle. The CDR3 covers 14 residues. CDR1 is SQVTM and CDR2 is ANQGSEA in the germline V gene. CDR3 in amino acids: CSVGPGRGVQTQYF. CDR3 sequence (DNA): TGCAGCGTTGGCCCGGGCAGGGGAGTGCAGACCCAGTACTTC.

V is TRBV6-2 or TRBV6-3 and J is TRBJ2-1, with D uncertain. This CDR3 region has 12 residues. V shed 2 bases and J shed 8 bases, with 7 bases lying between them. From germline, CDR1 is MNHEY and CDR2 SVGEGT. The CDR3 protein is CASSYEYDEQFF. CDR3 nucleotides: TGTGCCAGCAGTTACGAATACGATGAGCAGTTCTTC.

The sample holds a few counts of this clonotype. V usage is TRBV7-6 and J usage is TRBJ2-1; 11 bases fit TRBD2. Germline V gene lookup returns CDR1 SGHVS and CDR2 FNYEAQ. After removal of 3 bases from V and 5 bases from J, the junction contained 3 bases not matched to a gene. The CDR3 is made up of 15 amino acids. The CDR3 nucleotides read TGTGCCAGCAGCTTCGGGACTAGCGGACACAATGAGCAGTTCTTC. Protein sequence: CASSFGTSGHNEQFF.

This clonotype was detected only a few times. The genes are TRBV6-2 or TRBV6-3 and TRBJ1-5; D not certain. Germline CDR1 MNHEY, CDR2 SVGEGT. The CDR3 contains 13 residues. Trimming removed 2 bases at V and 6 bases at J, with 8 bases between. Here the CDR3 reads CASSYPGFQPQHF. The CDR3 nucleotides are TGTGCCAGCAGTTACCCCGGGTTTCAGCCCCAGCATTTT.

This clonotype was observed many times. This rearrangement joins TRBV9 to TRBJ2-5, with D possibly being TRBD1 (6 bases). Trimming stripped 0 bases from V and 4 bases from J, with 10 bases between. The CDR3 covers 14 residues. From germline, CDR1 is SGDLS and CDR2 YYNGEE. The CDR3 reads CASSVGNRAETQYF. CDR3 nucleotides: TGTGCCAGCAGCGTAGGTAACAGGGCAGAGACCCAGTACTTC.

The V call is TRBV15, the J call TRBJ2-7, with D perhaps TRBD1 (6 bases). V gave up 2 bases and J gave up 0 bases, with 20 bases separating them. Germline V CDR1 and CDR2: LNHNV, YYDKDF (reference sequence). The CDR3 totals 18 residues. CDR3 sequence reads: CATSRKFTGLVVSYEQYF. The CDR3 bases are TGTGCCACCAGCAGAAAATTTACAGGGTTGGTAGTCTCCTACGAGCAGTACTTC. Drawing the rest from reference TRBV15 and TRBJ2-7, the complete variable domain is DAMVIQNPRYQVTQFGKPVTLSCSQTLNHNVMYWYQQKSSQAPKLLFHYYDKDFNNEADTPDNFQSRRPNTSFCFLDIRSPGLGDTAMYLCATSRKFTGLVVSYEQYFGPGTRLTVT.

This clonotype was detected only a few times. This chain uses TRBV4-1 with TRBJ2-5, with TRBD2 matching over 9 bases. Trimming removed 6 bases from V and 3 bases from J; junction bases left unmatched: 5. Germline V lookup: CDR1 MGHRA, CDR2 YSYEKL. The CDR3 runs to 14 residues. For the CDR3, the DNA is TGCGCCAGCAGGCGACGACTAGCGGAAGAGACCCAGTACTTC. This encodes CASRRRLAEETQYF.

The chain couples TRBV5-1 to TRBJ1-1; D call uncertain. The V end lost 5 bases, the J end lost 3 bases, and 11 bases lay between the germline ends. In germline, CDR1 is SGHRS, CDR2 YFSETQ. The CDR3 runs to 13 residues. CDR3 residues: CASSFGDDTEAFF. CDR3 coding DNA: TGCGCCAGCAGTTTCGGAGACGACACTGAAGCTTTCTTT. Variable domain in full (rest from reference TRBV5-1 and TRBJ1-1): KAGVTQTPRYLIKTRGQQVTLSCSPISGHRSVSWYQQTPGQGLQFLFEYFSETQRNKGNFPGRFSGRQFSNSRSEMNVSTLELGDSALYLCASSFGDDTEAFFGQGTRLTVV.

The sample holds one count of this clonotype. The chain carries TRBV9 and TRBJ1-2; D unclear. Germline V gives CDR1 SGDLS, CDR2 YYNGEE. This CDR3 has 14 amino acids. Trimming shortened V by 4 bases and J by 5 bases, and 15 bases separated the two germline ends. CDR3 coding DNA: TGTGCCAGCAGCCAATCCGGGAGTGGGTATGGCTACACCTTC. Translation: CASSQSGSGYGYTF. Complete variable domain (other parts from reference TRBV9 and TRBJ1-2): DSGVTQTPKHLITATGQRVTLRCSPRSGDLSVYWYQQSLDQGLQFLIQYYNGEERAKGNILERFSAQQFPDLHSELNLSSLELGDSALYFCASSQSGSGYGYTFGSGTRLTVV.

The V gene is TRBV7-2, the J gene TRBJ2-4; 10 nucleotides align to TRBD2. The CDR3 is 14 residues long. CDR1 and CDR2 (germline): SGHTA, FQGNSA. With 3 bases clipped from V and 7 bases from J, the junction kept 3 bases outside the gene matches. Written as DNA, the CDR3 is TGTGCCAGCAGCTTGATGGGACTAGCGAACATTCAGTACTTC. Protein product: CASSLMGLANIQYF.

This clonotype came up a few times. V gene TRBV7-2 combines with J gene TRBJ2-1; no reliable D call. The CDR3 runs 15 residues. Between the trimmed V and J ends, which lost 4 bases and 4 bases, there was a span of 14 bases. Germline V lookup: CDR1 SGHTA, CDR2 FQGNSA. The CDR3 here is CASSSASVSYNEQFF. CDR3 sequence (DNA): TGTGCCAGCAGCTCAGCGTCCGTCTCTTACAATGAGCAGTTCTTC.